This T cell receptor beta chain was recovered during a study of post-analysis software for immune sequencing data. Turning to this clonotype: Antigen unknown. The germline gene is not matched at one end of the junction; a read error may be the cause.

Points from the study as a whole: TRBV5-6, TRBV5-1 and TRBV20-1 belonged to a set of roughly 5 TRBV segments that were more frequent in patients than controls.

Included in the TCR beta cDNA libraries were unique molecular identifiers. TCRdb itself ran the PCR reads through MiXCR, one entry per CDR3 protein. The table shows 750,000 to 950,000 distinct CDR3 sequences, with more than 45% occurring only once. There are 15 residues in the CDR3. In germline, CDR1 is SEHNR, CDR2 FQNEAQ (reference sequence). The clonotype was recovered from a girl aged 5-17 years with multiple sclerosis. Sequences were obtained from blood. The V and J genes are TRBV7-9 and TRBJ2-7; the D gene is possibly TRBD1 (5 bases). The DNA end lines up better with TRBJ2-5; the J call may be wrong. This CDR3 is CASSLRQPLGETQYF. Here the CDR3 DNA reads TGTGCTAGCAGCTTACGACAGCCCTTGGGCGAGACCCAGTACTTC.